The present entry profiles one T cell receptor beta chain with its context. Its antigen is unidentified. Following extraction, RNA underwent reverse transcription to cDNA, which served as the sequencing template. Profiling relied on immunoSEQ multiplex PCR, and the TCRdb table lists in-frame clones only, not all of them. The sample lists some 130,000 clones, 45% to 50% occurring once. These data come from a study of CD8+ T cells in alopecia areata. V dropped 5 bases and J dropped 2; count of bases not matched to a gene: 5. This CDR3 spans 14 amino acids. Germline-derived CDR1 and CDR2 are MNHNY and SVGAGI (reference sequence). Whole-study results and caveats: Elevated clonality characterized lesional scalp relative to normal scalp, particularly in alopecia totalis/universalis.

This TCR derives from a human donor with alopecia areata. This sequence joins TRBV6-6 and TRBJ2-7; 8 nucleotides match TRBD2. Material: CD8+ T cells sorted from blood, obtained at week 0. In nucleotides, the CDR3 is TGTGCCAGCAGTACCCGGGGGGGGACCTACGAGCAGTACTTC. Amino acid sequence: CASSTRGGTYEQYF.